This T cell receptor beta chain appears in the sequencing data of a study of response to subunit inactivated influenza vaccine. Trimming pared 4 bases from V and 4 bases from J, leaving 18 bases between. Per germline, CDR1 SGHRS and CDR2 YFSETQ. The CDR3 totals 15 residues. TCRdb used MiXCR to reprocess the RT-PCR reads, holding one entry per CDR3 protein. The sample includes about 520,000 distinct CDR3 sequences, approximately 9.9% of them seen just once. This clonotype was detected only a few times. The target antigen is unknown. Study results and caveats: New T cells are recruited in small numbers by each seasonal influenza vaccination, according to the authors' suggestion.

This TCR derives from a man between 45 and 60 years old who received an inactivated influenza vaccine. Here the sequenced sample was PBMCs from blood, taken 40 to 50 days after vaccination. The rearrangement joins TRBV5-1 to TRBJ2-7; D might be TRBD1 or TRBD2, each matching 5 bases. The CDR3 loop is CASSPWAIGGYEQYF. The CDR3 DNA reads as TGCGCCAGCAGCCCCTGGGCAATTGGGGGTTACGAGCAGTACTTC.